These 8 T cell receptor beta chains originate from one sample sequenced in a study of breast tumors, draining lymph nodes, adjacent tissues. Samples came from axillary lymph nodes draining the breast cancer. TCRdb called the multiplex PCR reads again in MiXCR, with one record for every CDR3 protein. The profile shows about 300,000 distinct CDR3 sequences, roughly 30% of them singletons. Sequenced sample: axillary lymph node tissue. Receptor source: a female donor with breast cancer. Some clones in this sample may be carry-over from other donors' samples.

For the CDR3, the DNA is TGTGCCAGCAACCTGACACCCGGACAGGGGGCTTTCTACAATGAGCAGTTCTTC. Its translation is CASNLTPGQGAFYNEQFF. The V call is TRBV7-9, the J call TRBJ2-1; 11 positions agree with TRBD1. The CDR3 has 18 residues. Trimming removed 7 bases from V and 3 bases from J; junction bases left unmatched: 14. Germline CDR1 SEHNR, CDR2 FQNEAQ (reference sequence).

For this clonotype: A much larger clone sits a single nucleotide away, making a read error possible. The chain joins TRBV6-6 to TRBJ2-5; D unresolved. V was pared by 5 bases and J by 5 bases, with 12 bases between. Germline lookup yields CDR1 MNHNY and CDR2 SVGAGI (reference sequence). This CDR3 is built from 13 residues. This chain's CDR3 is CASSLGVRETQYF. The CDR3 DNA follows: TGTGCCAGCAGTCTTGGGGTGAGGGAGACCCAGTACTTC.

This clonotype has at least ten counts. The rearrangement uses TRBV7-6 and TRBJ2-1; a weak D match, TRBD2 (6 bases). Trimming pared 5 bases from V and 5 bases from J, leaving 13 bases between. This CDR3 is built from 14 residues. The germline V gene encodes CDR1 SGHVS and CDR2 FNYEAQ. In nucleotides, the CDR3 is TGTGCCAGCAGCCCCCGAGGGACTCACAATGAGCAGTTCTTC. This gives the protein CASSPRGTHNEQFF. The whole variable domain, remainder taken from reference TRBV7-6 and TRBJ2-1, is GAGVSQSPRYKVTKRGQDVALRCDPISGHVSLYWYRQALGQGPEFLTYFNYEAQQDKSGLPNDRFSAERPEGSISTLTIQRTEQRDSAMYRCASSPRGTHNEQFFGPGTRLTVL.

Details on this clonotype: A read error is possible here, since a much larger clone lies one base away. The V call is TRBV20-1, the J call TRBJ2-7, with TRBD2 matching over 9 bases. The CDR3 extends over 15 amino acids. CDR1 is DFQATT, CDR2 SNEGSKA, per germline (reference sequence). V was clipped by 1 base and J by 7 bases; unmatched bases: 11. The CDR3 DNA follows: TGCAGTGCTAGAGGGGGGGTAGCGGGAGATAGTGAGCAGTACTTC. Protein sequence: CSARGGVAGDSEQYF.

This clonotype came up many times. The rearrangement uses TRBV20-1 and TRBJ2-5; D might be TRBD2 (5 bases). The germline gives CDR1 DFQATT, CDR2 SNEGSKA (reference sequence). V gave up 0 bases and J gave up 5 bases, with 16 bases separating them. CDR3 length: 15 residues. CDR3: CSARDRLVGVETQYF. Here the CDR3 DNA reads TGCAGTGCTAGAGATCGGCTAGTCGGGGTGGAGACCCAGTACTTC.

Concerning this clonotype: The final CDR3 position lacks the conserved phenylalanine or tryptophan, pointing to a likely read error. J is TRBJ1-2 and V is TRBV5-5; TRBD1 agrees at 9 bases. CDR3 size: 15 residues. In germline, CDR1 is SGHKS, CDR2 YYEKEE (reference sequence). CDR3 DNA: TGCGCCAGCAGCTTGGGGGACAGGGAAGTTTATGGCTACACCCTC. Translated: CASSLGDREVYGYTL.

On this clonotype itself: Sequence at one end of the junction differs from germline and may be a read error. The V call is TRBV2, the J call TRBJ1-2; D ambiguous. CDR3 length: 13 residues. Germline-derived CDR1 and CDR2 are SNHLY and FYNNEI. CDR3 region: CASTEGKYYDYTF. As DNA, the CDR3 is TGTGCCAGCACCGAGGGTAAATACTATGACTACACCTTC. Full variable domain (rest looked up from reference TRBV2 and TRBJ1-2): EPEVTQTPSHQVTQMGQEVILRCVPISNHLYFYWYRQILGQKVEFLVSFYNNEISEKSEIFDDQFSVERPDGSNFTLKIRSTKLEDSAMYFCASTEGKYYDYTFGSGTRLTVV.

There are many counts of this clonotype. This chain joins TRBV7-6 and TRBJ1-6, with a tentative D call TRBD1 (5 bases). This CDR3 has 14 residues. Between the trimmed V and J ends, which lost 1 base and 6 bases, there was a span of 7 bases. Looked up from germline, CDR1 is SGHVS and CDR2 is FNYEAQ. CDR3 in amino acids: CASSLGGANSPLHF. The CDR3 DNA follows: TGTGCCAGCAGCTTAGGTGGGGCTAATTCACCCCTCCACTTT.